This T cell receptor (beta chain) was sequenced in a study of blood T cell repertoires in COVID-19. Across the study: Whether acute or convalescent, the COVID-19 samples came from the United States, Italy and Spain. T cells, B-cell-depleted T cells, or PBMCs provided the cDNA or gDNA that served as material.

Original handling: Estimation of nucleated cell counts was performed using reference gene primer amplification. Assay: immunoSEQ multiplex PCR; the TCRdb copy retains only in-frame clones and omits some. V, J and clone size were drawn from that table, and D and trimming were deduced from the DNA. Of roughly 280,000 clones listed, over 80% are singletons. The sample taken for sequencing was peripheral blood. This TCR came from a man aged 60 to 75 who had recovered from COVID-19.

CDR3 sequence (DNA): TGTGCCAGCTCACCACGGAGGACTAGCGGGAGAGGGAATGAGCAGTTCTTC. The encoded protein is CASSPRRTSGRGNEQFF. J is TRBJ2-1 and V is TRBV18; 13 nucleotides align to TRBD2. V shed 1 base and J 7 bases; nucleotides not matched to a gene: 7. Germline V gene lookup returns CDR1 KGHSH and CDR2 LQKENI. CDR3 length equals 17 residues.